The present T cell receptor (beta chain) was sequenced within a study of blood T cell repertoires in COVID-19. For the study at large: COVID-19 samples collected from the United States, Italy and Spain covered acute and convalescent phases.

Germline trimming cut 0 bases from V and 5 bases from J; bases unmatched to any gene: 12. This CDR3 has 17 residues. Germline-derived CDR1 and CDR2 are LGHNA and YSLEER. Original data processing: Using reference gene primer amplification, nucleated cell counts were estimated. Generated by immunoSEQ multiplex PCR, the TCRdb table keeps only in-frame clones and is missing some. V, J and clone size reflect that table, while D and trimming were determined from the DNA. The table lists about 170,000 clones, around 82% of them singletons, with roughly a tenth in the top ten. Sequenced input: peripheral blood. The chain has TRBV4-3 and TRBJ2-7; 8 nucleotides line up with TRBD1. The sequence was collected from a man between 65 and 85 years old with active or convalescent COVID-19. Here the CDR3 DNA reads TGCGCCAGCAGCCAAGAAGTGGCCCAGGGGGCGCCCCACGAGCAGTACTTC. This codes for CASSQEVAQGAPHEQYF.